This note documents a single TCR beta chain sequence. Its antigen is currently not known. Sequencing ends 3 residues short of the CDR3 end; the germline J gene provides the rest. TCR beta CDR3 regions were amplified by multiplex PCR using the immunoSEQ assay from an average of about 1,200 ng genomic DNA per sample. Primer bias was corrected in the assay by using a complete synthetic TCR repertoire to establish an amplification baseline. The amplicons were sequenced using the Illumina platform. In the authors' own workflow: Error correction of the sequences involved clustering with frequency ratios plus a modified nearest-neighbor algorithm, after which the sequences were analyzed in the immunoSEQ Analyzer using IMGT gene definitions. TCR richness and evenness were averaged over 20 rarefaction repeats at each rarefaction depth, excluding samples with fewer sequences than the depth. Wilcoxon rank sum tests with FDR correction were used to compare relative abundances of V, D and J genes between the groups. In the blinded duplicates, the intraclass correlation was about 96% for TCR richness and averaged about 76% across 66 gene segments. TCRdb provides this immuneACCESS table in a form limited to in-frame rearrangements. Some clones are lacking; in checked studies, under half of them reflect an unresolved V gene, and why the rest are absent is not known. The V and J calls and clone size were taken over from that table, and D and trimming were inferred from the DNA. The sample's table covers about 31,000 clones. Around 3% of the sample rests with the top ten.

The data were taken from a study of T cells in women clearing cervical HPV infection (dated by TCRdb to the late 2010s). For the study in its entirety: The cases were 25 to 30 women with histologically confirmed HPV16-related CIN3 or worse, and 2 of these cases were invasive cancers. Cases and controls were matched on year of sample collection and on age within five years. The exploratory proof-of-principle case-control study was nested within the Guanacaste HPV Natural History Study in Costa Rica and compared TCR repertoires across cervical HPV16 outcomes. Because only a few women had HLA typing data, the possibility that HLA type acted as a confounder could not be ruled out. Blood from cases was collected at the visit where the lesion was first found, while blood from controls was collected once the infection could no longer be detected. In the parent cohort, around 9,500 women aged 18 or older were enrolled in Guanacaste, Costa Rica, during about 1993 to 1995 and were followed for six to seven years. Cases had a median age of approximately 32 years compared with just over 37 for controls, and baseline characteristics showed no significant differences between the groups. The 20 to 25 controls were women who cleared a single incident HPV16 infection within 12 months without developing precancer or cancer. Quality controls consisted of five blinded duplicates per group, for a total of 60 or so samples made up of roughly 50 participants and around ten replicates. Among cases, blood sampling occurred a median of about 160 days after lesion detection, with an interquartile range of roughly 90 to 200 days.

Findings and caveats that apply to the study as a whole: Across sequencing depths, CIN3+ cases showed significantly higher TCR repertoire richness than controls, but evenness did not differ between the groups. Because the number of T cells in each sample was unknown, differences in richness could reflect differing T-cell content rather than repertoire biology. Cases were distinguished from controls with an estimated AUC of roughly 0.81 by random forest classifiers combining richness and V gene abundances. Lower TRBV6-7 relative abundance was observed in cases than in controls (around 0.1% versus 0.15%; Bonferroni P = 0.0008). Because of the cross-sectional design, the study could not determine whether the associations came before infection or resulted from infection, and neither effector/memory subsets nor HPV-specific T cells were isolated.

From the cysteine through the phenylalanine, the CDR3 covers 13 amino acids. The DNA shown is the part of the CDR3 that was read: 30 bases, in frame from base 1. The germline V gene specifies SGHTA as CDR1 and FQGTGA as CDR2. V loses 5 bases, J loses 9 bases, and the germline ends lie 14 bases apart. Every participant had a single incident cervical HPV16 infection, and women with prevalent HPV16 infections were excluded. Cervical HPV DNA was detected with MY09/MY11 PCR, and genotyping was done with dot-blot hybridization. Fifteen mL of heparinized blood were centrifuged, and the buffy coat was aliquoted, frozen at -30°C, then stored at -80°C. QIAGEN kits were used to extract genomic DNA from the buffy coat specimens.

The sequencing sample was made of blood buffy coat. The chain is assembled from TRBV7-3 and TRBJ2-1; the D region possibly corresponds to TRBD2 (5 bases align). This clonotype was sampled from a woman aged 18 to 75 with a cervical HPV16 infection that either progressed to CIN3+ or cleared (not recorded which). CDR3 loop: CASSLGGNSEQFF. The part of the CDR3 DNA that was read is TGTGCCAGCAGCCTCGGAGGCAACAGTGAG.